This T cell receptor (beta chain) stems from a study of blood T cell repertoires in COVID-19. Study in general: Nucleic acid was either cDNA or gDNA, and it came from T cells, B-cell-depleted T cells, or PBMCs.

Sequencing was performed with immunoSEQ multiplex PCR; in TCRdb, only in-frame clones are kept and a portion is missing. The table records around 78,000 clones, around nine tenths of them present only once. This receptor was identified in a woman between 50 and 59 years old with acute COVID-19. The sequenced sample consisted of PBMCs or T cells enriched from blood (not recorded which).

The CDR3 region is CASSQYRRVSSGNTIYF. CDR3 bases: TGCGCCAGCAGTCAATACCGCCGGGTAAGCTCTGGAAACACCATATATTTT. The gene calls are TRBV23-1 and TRBJ1-3; D gene uncertain. TRBV23-1 qualifies as an ORF whose function is uncertain. The CDR3 has 17 residues. Trimming pared 1 base from V and 0 bases from J, leaving 13 bases between.